This entry lists 27 T cell receptor beta chains sequenced from one sample in a study of T cell repertoires in cytomegalovirus infection. Antigens for these TCRs are unknown. TCRdb reprocessed the reads with MiXCR, giving one entry per CDR3 protein. Of nearly 700,000 distinct CDR3 sequences listed, 30% to 35% were seen once; the top ten hold around a sixth. The specimen was cultured PBMCs, collected from culture after CMV antigen stimulation. These receptors all stem from a human donor in good health (CMV status not recorded). Some clones in this sample may be carry-over from other donors' samples.

The chain carries TRBV29-1 and TRBJ1-5, with a weak D call TRBD1 (5 bases). The V gene lost 2 bases and the J gene lost 3 bases, with 8 bases spanning the gap. This CDR3 is 13 amino acids long. Germline CDR1 and CDR2: SQVTM and ANQGSEA. Written as DNA, the CDR3 is TGCAGCGTTGAACGGGGCCCCAATCAGCCCCAGCATTTT. It encodes CSVERGPNQPQHF. The full variable domain, its missing parts supplied by reference TRBV29-1 and TRBJ1-5, is SAVISQKPSRDICQRGTSLTIQCQVDSQVTMMFWYRQQPGQSLTLIATANQGSEATYESGFVIDKFPISRPNLTFSTLTVSNMSPEDSSIYLCSVERGPNQPQHFGDGTRLSIL.

This chain joins TRBV19 and TRBJ2-2; maybe TRBD1 (6 bases). The V end was cut by 4 bases, the J end by 1 base, with 10 bases between. Germline assignment: CDR1 LNHDA and CDR2 SQIVND (reference sequence). The CDR3 spans 15 residues. CDR3 in amino acids: CASSNRDKNTGELFF. Written as DNA, the CDR3 is TGTGCCAGTAGTAATAGGGACAAGAACACCGGGGAGCTGTTTTTT.

The chain recombines TRBV11-2 with TRBJ2-3, with 14 bases that match TRBD2. The CDR3 totals 14 residues. The germline V gene has CDR1 SGHAT and CDR2 FQNNGV. Trimming removed 8 bases from V and 6 bases from J; junction bases left unmatched: 4. CDR3 coding DNA: TGTGCCAGCCGACTAGCGGGGGGGCTGGATACGCAGTATTTT. Protein: CASRLAGGLDTQYF.

The chain recombines TRBV6-2 or TRBV6-3 with TRBJ2-1; a possible D gene is TRBD2 (6 bases). This CDR3 region has 14 residues. V shed 6 bases and J shed 6 bases, with 15 bases lying between them. Germline V gives CDR1 MNHEY, CDR2 SVGEGT. The CDR3 bases are TGTGCCAGCAGCCGGGGGACCACCGCCAATGAGCAGTTCTTC. Its translation is CASSRGTTANEQFF.

This rearrangement joins TRBV11-2 to TRBJ2-1; 8 positions match TRBD1. There are 15 residues in the CDR3. V lost 3 bases, J lost 3 bases, and 4 bases stayed unmatched. Germline CDR1 reads SGHAT; CDR2 reads FQNNGV. CDR3: CASSFGQGRYNEQFF. In nucleotides, the CDR3 is TGTGCCAGCAGCTTCGGACAGGGACGCTACAATGAGCAGTTCTTC. The complete variable domain, with remaining parts taken from reference TRBV11-2 and TRBJ2-1, reads EAGVAQSPRYKIIEKRQSVAFWCNPISGHATLYWYQQILGQGPKLLIQFQNNGVVDDSQLPKDRFSAERLKGVDSTLKIQPAKLEDSAVYLCASSFGQGRYNEQFFGPGTRLTVL.

This clonotype occurred many times. The genes are TRBV7-2 and TRBJ1-3; D not certain. Germline CDR1 SGHTA, CDR2 FQGNSA. The V gene lost 5 bases and the J gene lost 0 bases, with 11 bases spanning the gap. The CDR3 length is 15 residues. The DNA for the CDR3 is TGTGCCAGCAGCCCGTCGTGGGCCTCTGGAAACACCATATATTTT. Translation gives CASSPSWASGNTIYF.

This clonotype appeared a few times. This sequence joins TRBV20-1 and TRBJ2-7, with D uncertain. In germline, CDR1 is DFQATT, CDR2 SNEGSKA (reference sequence). This CDR3 spans 11 amino acids. The V end lost 3 bases, the J end lost 6 bases, and 9 bases lay between the germline ends. The CDR3 DNA sequence: TGCAGTGCTAGGTCACCGGCCGAGCAGTACTTC. It yields the protein CSARSPAEQYF.

The genes are TRBV11-2 and TRBJ2-7; 7 positions agree with TRBD1. CDR3 length: 16 amino acids. With 6 bases clipped from V and 3 bases from J, the junction kept 14 bases outside the gene matches. Germline lookup yields CDR1 SGHAT and CDR2 FQNNGV. CDR3 in amino acids: CASRNYRGGKGYEQYF. The CDR3 coding sequence is TGTGCCAGCAGGAACTACAGGGGTGGAAAGGGCTACGAGCAGTACTTC.

This clonotype was counted between two and nine times. This chain uses TRBV12-3 or TRBV12-4 with TRBJ2-7; 7 bases are a match to TRBD2. This CDR3 contains 17 residues. Trimming cost V 1 base and J 2 bases; bases outside gene matches: 11. CDR3 sequence: CASSLGGGASRTYEQYF. Here the CDR3 DNA reads TGTGCCAGCAGTTTAGGGGGAGGGGCGTCGAGGACCTACGAGCAGTACTTC.

This clonotype was recorded a few times. V is TRBV7-2 and J is TRBJ2-7; TRBD1 might be the D (6 bases). Germline V lookup: CDR1 SGHTA, CDR2 FQGNSA. CDR3 length: 15 amino acids. Trimming took off 7 bases at V and 7 bases at J, with 23 bases between the two ends. CDR3 amino acids: CASIQGTGQSEEQYF. In nucleotides, the CDR3 is TGTGCCAGCATCCAGGGGACCGGACAGTCGGAAGAGCAGTACTTC.

This sequence joins TRBV27 and TRBJ1-1, with a possible D match to TRBD1 (5 bases). Germline CDR1 MNHEY, CDR2 SMNVEV (reference sequence). CDR3 length: 14 amino acids. The germline V and J ends were trimmed by 0 bases and 10 bases, with 15 bases remaining between them. In DNA form, the CDR3 reads TGTGCCAGCAGTTTATCGCCCGGGGCCGTAGGAGCTTTCTTT. Its translation: CASSLSPGAVGAFF.

This clonotype was counted a single time. This is likely a read error, given that the CDR3 carries no conserved phenylalanine or tryptophan at its end. The chain is built from TRBV7-6 and TRBJ2-1, with TRBD2 identical over 11 bases. The CDR3 runs to 15 residues. V lost 5 bases, J lost 4 bases, and 4 bases stayed unmatched. CDR1 and CDR2 (germline): SGHVS, FNYEAQ. The DNA of the CDR3 is TGTGCCAGCAGCCGCGGGACTAGCGGATACAATGAGCAGTTCTTG. Translation gives CASSRGTSGYNEQFL.

In this sample, this clonotype turned up a few times. The CDR3 loop reads CASSIWGWGTSGGATDEQYF. DNA for the CDR3: TGTGCCAGTAGTATCTGGGGTTGGGGGACTAGCGGGGGGGCAACGGACGAGCAGTACTTC. The J gene is TRBJ2-7, the V gene TRBV19; 16 bases are shared with TRBD2. This CDR3 has 20 residues. The trim removed 3 bases at V and 5 bases at J, leaving 16 bases unmatched. Germline V gene lookup returns CDR1 LNHDA and CDR2 SQIVND (reference sequence).

This clonotype showed up just a few times. The chain recombines TRBV5-4 with TRBJ2-2, with 7 bases that match TRBD2. J was trimmed by 5 bases and V by 4 bases; bases with no gene match: 8. There are 15 residues in the CDR3. Germline V lookup: CDR1 SGHNT, CDR2 YYREEE (reference sequence). The CDR3 sequence is CASSSGTIGTGELFF. CDR3 DNA sequence: TGTGCCAGCAGCAGCGGGACTATCGGTACCGGGGAGCTGTTTTTT.

The chain employs TRBV18 and TRBJ1-5; no definite D call. Trimming took off 2 bases at V and 6 bases at J, with 11 bases between the two ends. CDR3 length: 14 amino acids. Per the germline V gene, CDR1 is KGHSH and CDR2 is LQKENI. The CDR3 is CASSPEGYSQPQHF. The CDR3 nucleotides read TGTGCCAGCTCACCAGAAGGGTACAGTCAGCCCCAGCATTTT.

The chain links TRBV12-3 or TRBV12-4 to TRBJ1-1; possible D gene TRBD1, 6 bases. Trimming took off 5 bases at V and 6 bases at J, with 16 bases between the two ends. The CDR3 is made up of 14 amino acids. CDR3: CASSTRGPGAEAFF. CDR3 bases: TGTGCCAGCAGTACCAGGGGCCCCGGGGCTGAAGCTTTCTTT.

The table lists this clonotype with a few counts. The rearrangement links TRBV7-9 to TRBJ1-1; D not certain. Germline values: CDR1 SEHNR, CDR2 FQNEAQ (reference sequence). Trimming stripped 0 bases from V and 5 bases from J, with 10 bases between. The CDR3 contains 14 residues. CDR3 amino acids: CASSLASPGTEAFF. CDR3 DNA sequence: TGTGCCAGCAGCTTAGCGAGCCCTGGAACTGAAGCTTTCTTT. The whole variable domain, filled in from reference TRBV7-9 and TRBJ1-1, reads DTGVSQNPRHKITKRGQNVTFRCDPISEHNRLYWYRQTLGQGPEFLTYFQNEAQLEKSRLLSDRFSAERPKGSFSTLEIQRTEQGDSAMYLCASSLASPGTEAFFGQGTRLTVV.

The chain uses TRBV6-1 and TRBJ2-7, with 10 nucleotides matching TRBD1. Germline V CDR1 and CDR2: MNHNS, SASEGT. The ends lost 7 bases at V and 4 bases at J; junction bases unmatched: 10. This CDR3 is 15 amino acids long. Here the CDR3 reads CASTRRGQGGYEQYF. The CDR3, as DNA: TGTGCCAGCACCAGACGAGGACAGGGGGGGTACGAGCAGTACTTC.

This clonotype showed up just a few times. The CDR3 bases are TGTGCCAGCAGCAACCAGGGACAGTATGGCTACACCTTC. Protein product: CASSNQGQYGYTF. The chain is built from TRBV7-6 and TRBJ1-2, with TRBD1 identical over 7 bases. Germline CDR1 SGHVS, CDR2 FNYEAQ. V was pared by 5 bases and J by 5 bases, with 5 bases of the junction left unmatched. The CDR3 covers 13 residues. The complete variable domain, with remaining parts taken from reference TRBV7-6 and TRBJ1-2, reads GAGVSQSPRYKVTKRGQDVALRCDPISGHVSLYWYRQALGQGPEFLTYFNYEAQQDKSGLPNDRFSAERPEGSISTLTIQRTEQRDSAMYRCASSNQGQYGYTFGSGTRLTVV.

The genes are TRBV2 and TRBJ1-3, with D hard to call. The germline gives CDR1 SNHLY, CDR2 FYNNEI. This CDR3 is built from 15 residues. V was cut by 7 bases and J by 2 bases, with 15 bases left in between. CDR3 amino acids: CASTEDEGTGNTIYF. The DNA for the CDR3 is TGTGCCAGCACCGAGGATGAGGGAACTGGAAACACCATATATTTT.

The chain is built from TRBV7-2 and TRBJ2-4; maybe TRBD2 (7 bases). CDR3 length: 15 residues. Trimming pared 6 bases from V and 4 bases from J, leaving 16 bases between. Germline V lookup: CDR1 SGHTA, CDR2 FQGNSA. The chain's CDR3 is CASRGGGAGKNIQYF. DNA of the CDR3: TGTGCCAGCAGAGGGGGGGGAGCGGGGAAAAACATTCAGTACTTC.

This sequence joins TRBV4-2 and TRBJ2-1, with no clear D. The CDR3 runs to 12 residues. V gave up 1 base and J gave up 10 bases, with 8 bases separating them. CDR1 LGHNA and CDR2 YNFKEQ come from the germline V gene. In DNA form, the CDR3 reads TGTGCCAGCAGCCAAGCTCTGAGGGAGCAGTTCTTC. As protein: CASSQALREQFF.

This chain joins TRBV7-2 and TRBJ2-1; the D gene is possibly TRBD2 (5 bases). The germline V gene encodes CDR1 SGHTA and CDR2 FQGNSA. The CDR3 runs 17 residues. V was trimmed by 1 base and J by 6 bases, leaving 19 bases between them. In DNA, the CDR3 is TGTGCCAGCAGCTTAGGGAGGTCCCCCCTCGGTTTCAATGAGCAGTTCTTC. Amino acid sequence: CASSLGRSPLGFNEQFF.

V gene TRBV7-8 combines with J gene TRBJ2-3; 11 nucleotides agree with TRBD2. J lost 2 bases, V lost 5 bases, and 9 bases had no gene match. Per the germline V gene, CDR1 is SGHVS and CDR2 is FQNEAQ. The CDR3 runs 17 residues. The DNA of the CDR3 is TGTGCCAGCAGCCCCCGGCGACTAGCGGGACCCACAGATACGCAGTATTTT. Translated, it gives CASSPRRLAGPTDTQYF.

This clonotype turned up a few times. J is TRBJ2-6 and V is TRBV4-1, with TRBD1 matching 7 bases. The J segment lost 0 bases and the V segment lost 4 bases, leaving 6 bases of the junction unmatched. Per germline, CDR1 MGHRA and CDR2 YSYEKL. CDR3 length: 17 residues. The CDR3 loop reads CASSPGGGRSGANVLTF. The CDR3 bases are TGCGCCAGCAGCCCAGGGGGTGGACGCTCTGGGGCCAACGTCCTGACTTTC.

A few counts support this clonotype. The chain recombines TRBV2 with TRBJ2-1, with 9 bases fitting TRBD1. The CDR3 runs 14 residues. Unmatched junction bases numbered 5, after V lost 8 bases and J lost 3 bases. The germline CDR1 and CDR2 sequences are SNHLY and FYNNEI. The CDR3 region is CASAGTGNYNEQFF. The CDR3 region has the DNA TGTGCCAGCGCCGGGACAGGGAACTACAATGAGCAGTTCTTC.

The sample holds many counts of this clonotype. This sequence joins TRBV7-2 and TRBJ2-3; 8 positions match TRBD2. There are 12 residues in the CDR3. Germline V gives CDR1 SGHTA, CDR2 FQGNSA. With 1 base clipped from V and 11 bases from J, the junction kept 2 bases outside the gene matches. The CDR3 is CASSLVLAEQYF. CDR3 nucleotides: TGTGCCAGCAGCTTAGTACTAGCGGAGCAGTATTTT.